A selection of T cell receptor beta chains follows, all from one sample in a study of T cell changes during pregnancy in multiple sclerosis. Sequencing used immunoSEQ multiplex PCR; TCRdb keeps in-frame clones, though not all of them. This table holds around 92,000 clones, almost 95% found once. The sequences come from peripheral blood, collected in the third trimester of pregnancy. The receptor source for this set is a female donor with multiple sclerosis, enrolled in a pregnancy study. CDR3s include the opening cysteine and the closing phenylalanine or tryptophan. Fields, in order: V gene, J gene, D gene, clone size, CDR3 DNA, CDR3 protein. A D gene is named only where the DNA matches it firmly. Clone size is shown for a subset of rows, as once, few, many or a class of expanded clone.

>TRBV29-1|TRBJ1-1|TRBD1|NA
TGCAGCGTTCATAACAGGGGGACGAGAATGAACACTGAAGCTTTCTTT
CSVHNRGTRMNTEAFF
>TRBV27|TRBJ2-2|NA|few
TGTGCCAGCAGTTTGTTAGGGGCTCCGAACACCGGGGAGCTGTTTTTT
CASSLLGAPNTGELFF
>TRBV29-1|TRBJ2-2|TRBD2|NA
TGCAGCGTTAGGCGGGAGGCCACCGGGGAGCTGTTTTTT
CSVRREATGELFF
>TRBV27|TRBJ1-2|TRBD1|few
TGTGCCAGCAGCCTGGGACAGGGTGACGGCTACACCTTC
CASSLGQGDGYTF
>TRBV11-2|TRBJ2-7|NA|NA
TGTGCCAGCAGATCAGCAAGGGGACACCCCACCTACGAGCAGTACTTC
CASRSARGHPTYEQYF
>TRBV2|TRBJ2-1|NA|NA
TGTGCCAGCAGTTCCGGTGAGCAGTTCTTC
CASSSGEQFF
>TRBV6-5|TRBJ2-1|TRBD1|NA
TGTGCCAGCAGTTTCCGACAGGGCAATGAGCAGTTCTTC
CASSFRQGNEQFF
>TRBV7-8|TRBJ2-7|TRBD2|NA
TGTGCCAGCAGCTTGGGAGGGACCTCCTACGAGCAGTACTTC
CASSLGGTSYEQYF
>TRBV19|TRBJ2-7|NA|NA
TGTGCCAGTAGTATCTCTAGCCGGTACGAGCAGTACTTC
CASSISSRYEQYF
>TRBV21-1|TRBJ2-7|NA|NA
TGTGCCAGCAGCAAACTAAAGACAGAACCGGCAAGGTACGAGCAGTACTTC
CASSKLKTEPARYEQYF
>TRBV28|TRBJ2-5|NA|NA
TGTGCCAGCAGTTTAAGCCCAGGGGCTCCCCAAGAGACCCAGTACTTC
CASSLSPGAPQETQYF
>TRBV21-1|TRBJ2-7|NA|NA
TGTGCCAGCAGCACAGACAGTTACTACGAGCAGTACTTC
CASSTDSYYEQYF
>TRBV4-1|TRBJ2-7|NA|NA
TGCGCCAGCAGCCAAGATAGCGGCACTCCCTCCTACGAGCAGTACTTC
CASSQDSGTPSYEQYF
>TRBV9|TRBJ2-1|TRBD1|NA
TGTGCCAGCAGCGTAAGGGCCGGGACAGGGAACAATGAGCAGTTCTTC
CASSVRAGTGNNEQFF
>TRBV28|TRBJ2-7|TRBD2|NA
TGTGCCAGCAGTTTCGTAGGCGGGGGCTACGAGCAGTACTTC
CASSFVGGGYEQYF
>TRBV2|TRBJ2-7|NA|few
TGTGCCAGCAGCCTAGGTGCAAACCCCTACGAGCAGTACTTC
CASSLGANPYEQYF
>TRBV6-1|TRBJ2-3|TRBD2|NA
TGTGCCAGCGGGAGCGGGGGTAGCACAGATACGCAGTATTTT
CASGSGGSTDTQYF
>TRBV27|TRBJ2-7|NA|NA
TGTGCCAGCAGTTTAGGGCAGGGTTCCTACGAGCAGTACTTC
CASSLGQGSYEQYF
>TRBV10-3|TRBJ2-2|NA|NA
TGTGCCATCAGTGTCGGCCAGGTGAACACCGGGGAGCTGTTTTTT
CAISVGQVNTGELFF
>TRBV5-6|TRBJ2-7|NA|once
TGTGCCAGCAGCTTGGAAGTGGGAGCTCTTTACGAGCAGTACTTC
CASSLEVGALYEQYF
>TRBV30|TRBJ1-1|NA|once
TGTGCCTGGGGGCCGACCGCCCGGAACACTGAAGCTTTCTTT
CAWGPTARNTEAFF
>TRBV9|TRBJ2-3|NA|NA
TGTGCCAGCAGCGTAGCCCCCGGGGGAGCCACAGATACGCAGTATTTT
CASSVAPGGATDTQYF
>TRBV4-1|TRBJ2-7|NA|NA
TGCGCCAGCAGCCAAGTACAGGGACCAAAGTACTTC
CASSQVQGPKYF
>TRBV6-1|TRBJ1-1|NA|once
TGTGCCAGCAGTGTGAAACTCAGGGAAGACGCTTTCTTT
CASSVKLREDAFF
>TRBV2|TRBJ2-6|NA|NA
TGTGCCAGTTTACAGGGTGGTGGGGCCAACGTCCTGACTTTC
CASLQGGGANVLTF
>TRBV27|TRBJ1-2|NA|NA
TGTGCCAGCAGTTTGTCCAGGGTGGGGTTTTATGGCTACACCTTC
CASSLSRVGFYGYTF
>TRBV28|TRBJ1-1|NA|NA
TGTGCCAGCAGTTTAGGGACACAAAGGGCGAACACTGAAGCTTTCTTT
CASSLGTQRANTEAFF
>TRBV18|TRBJ2-7|NA|NA
TGTGCCAGCTCACCGAGGAGCTCCTACGAGCAGTACTTC
CASSPRSSYEQYF
>TRBV29-1|TRBJ2-1|TRBD2|NA
TGCAGCGTTGTATGGACTAGCGGGAGCACCTACAATGAGCAGTTCTTC
CSVVWTSGSTYNEQFF
>TRBV5-6|TRBJ2-7|TRBD2|NA
TGTGCCAGCAGCTTGGCCAAGGGACTAGCGGTATACGAGCAGTACTTC
CASSLAKGLAVYEQYF
>TRBV15|TRBJ2-2|TRBD2|NA
TGTGCCACCAGCAGGATAGCGGGAGAAACGATCACCGGGGAGCTGTTTTTT
CATSRIAGETITGELFF
>TRBV14|TRBJ2-3|NA|NA
TGTGCCAGCAGCCAAGCCCTAGATCGCCAGTATTTT
CASSQALDRQYF
>TRBV19|TRBJ2-1|TRBD2|NA
TGTGCCAGTAGTGTCGTGGCGGGAGTCTATAATGAGCAGTTCTTC
CASSVVAGVYNEQFF